This T cell receptor (beta chain) was sequenced for a study of blood T cell repertoires in COVID-19. This CDR3 comprises 17 residues. Original analysis: Using reference gene primer amplification, nucleated cell counts were estimated. Assay: immunoSEQ multiplex PCR; the TCRdb copy retains only in-frame clones and omits some. Clonal size and the V and J genes are those of that table, whereas D and trimming came from the DNA. The profile shows around 230,000 clones, roughly four fifths of them singletons. Clinical histories supplied by participants themselves formed the basis of cohort assignment. The TCR sequence derives from a man aged 35-49 years who had recovered from COVID-19. V and J are TRBV21-1 and TRBJ2-7; the table calls TRBD2, which could not be checked here. TRBV21-1 corresponds to a pseudogene. Source material: PBMCs or T cells enriched from blood (not recorded which). The CDR3 loop reads CASRPVHSGPSSYEQYF. CDR3 sequence (DNA): TGTGCCAGCAGACCTGTGCATAGCGGGCCTAGCTCCTACGAGCAGTACTTC.